This T cell receptor (beta chain) emerged from a study of blood T cell repertoires in COVID-19. Assay: immunoSEQ multiplex PCR; the TCRdb copy retains only in-frame clones and omits some. The sample records about 200,000 clones, around 90% being singletons. The CDR3 has 14 amino acids. The germline V gene encodes CDR1 MNHEY and CDR2 SMNVEV (reference sequence). The junction had 4 bases not matched to a gene; V was cut back by 4 bases and J by 6 bases. This chain joins TRBV27 and TRBJ1-2, with 11 positions matching TRBD1. The receptor was isolated from a woman between 25 and 40 years old who had recovered from COVID-19. Sequenced sample: PBMCs or T cells enriched from blood (not recorded which). The CDR3 bases are TGTGCCAGCAGTTGGACAGGGGGCAAGAATGGCTACACCTTC. This codes for CASSWTGGKNGYTF.